The next 2 T cell receptor beta chains were all read from a single sample in a study of patients and donors after allogeneic stem cell transplantation. TCRdb independently ran MiXCR on the RT-PCR reads; one entry per CDR3 protein. The table has approximately 57,000 distinct CDR3 sequences, less than 15% seen once; the top ten hold less than 35%. Material for sequencing was blood, either unsorted or a sorted T cell fraction (not recorded which). These receptors all come from a human donor who was either an allogeneic HSCT recipient or a stem cell or donor lymphocyte infusion donor (not recorded which). It is not recorded whose cells these are; they may come from a transplant donor.

This sequence joins TRBV7-9 and TRBJ2-7; 9 positions match TRBD2. The CDR3 has 15 amino acids. Looked up from germline, CDR1 is SEHNR and CDR2 is FQNEAQ (reference sequence). V lost 3 bases and J lost 2; bases outside the gene matches: 5. CDR3 nucleotide sequence: TGTGCCAGCAGCTTTTTGACTAGCGGACCCTACGAGCAGTACTTC. Translation: CASSFLTSGPYEQYF.

At least ten counts were recorded for this clonotype. The CDR3 here is CASSQDRIFTDTQYF. CDR3 DNA sequence: TGTGCCAGCAGTCAAGACAGGATTTTCACAGATACGCAGTATTTT. The genes are TRBV12-3 or TRBV12-4 and TRBJ2-3; D perhaps matches TRBD1 (6 bases). V lost 5 bases and J lost 2, with 14 bases in between. CDR3 size: 15 residues.